These T cell receptor beta chains were read from a single sample in a study of technical replicates of blood from a few donors. Repertoires were generated with immunoSEQ multiplex PCR, while TCRdb's copy carries only in-frame clones and drops some. The sample holds approximately 100,000 clones, 96% seen once. Sequencing input: T cells isolated from PBMCs. All receptors derive from a human donor in good health. CDR3s include the opening cysteine and the closing phenylalanine or tryptophan. D genes are given only for firm matches.

j_call d_call v_call cdr3_aa
TRBJ2-3 NA TRBV5-4 CASSGGGGTDTQYF
TRBJ2-6 TRBD1 TRBV4-2 CASSRDPRTGDLSGANVLTF
TRBJ2-2 TRBD2 TRBV10-3 CAILAVEGPTGELFF
TRBJ2-1 TRBD2 TRBV19 CASTVKTGLAGDEQFF
TRBJ2-1 TRBD2 TRBV19 CASSIDSVFSGREYNEQFF
TRBJ2-7 NA TRBV19 CASSIRGAVAYEQYF
TRBJ2-3 TRBD2 TRBV7-9 CASSFASGHTDTQYF
TRBJ1-1 NA TRBV5-1 CASSPGSMNTEAFF
TRBJ1-3 NA TRBV9 CASSPRHFSGNTIYF
TRBJ2-7 TRBD2 TRBV19 CASSDIPGLGYEQYF
TRBJ2-1 TRBD1 TRBV6-4 CASSATFGWTGLHNEQFF
TRBJ2-7 NA TRBV20-1 CSARHSQAQYF
TRBJ2-1 TRBD2 TRBV6-1 CASWWGRGDNNEQFF
TRBJ2-3 TRBD2 TRBV29-1 CSGLTAGGGTDTQYF
TRBJ1-6 NA TRBV27 CASRAGFRSPLHF
TRBJ1-1 NA TRBV4-2 CASSQSTGLGTEAFF
TRBJ2-7 NA TRBV21-1 CASSPRQYF
TRBJ2-1 NA TRBV10-1 CASSDFGSSRARSYNEQFF
TRBJ2-1 TRBD1 TRBV28 CASSLPGQAYNEQFF
TRBJ2-5 TRBD2 TRBV5-1 CASSSGLAGGVQETQYF
TRBJ1-4 NA TRBV5-5 CASSFSISNEKLFF
TRBJ1-3 NA TRBV15 CATRFSGATGNTIYF
TRBJ2-3 NA TRBV5-1 CASSLAGMGATDTQYF
TRBJ1-1 NA TRBV30 CAWSVQSGFSEAFF
TRBJ2-7 NA TRBV27 CASNRLGTPYEQYF
TRBJ2-1 TRBD2 TRBV7-6 CASSSESSGVHSYNEQFF
TRBJ1-2 NA TRBV5-4 CASSRHDKVYGYTF
TRBJ2-2 NA TRBV9 CASNPGTTNTGELFF
TRBJ2-7 NA TRBV7-9 CASSPLREQYF
TRBJ2-1 NA TRBV30 CAWKGGPGEQFF
TRBJ1-1 TRBD1 TRBV6-1 CASSLQGIGTEAFF
TRBJ2-7 TRBD2 TRBV27 CASSLAGGGYEQYF
TRBJ2-7 TRBD1 TRBV5-1 CASSLAGTGISYEQYF
TRBJ1-2 TRBD1 TRBV29-1 CSVVGTALGGYTF
TRBJ1-1 NA TRBV7-8 CASSLAHLGGAGEAFF
TRBJ1-5 TRBD1 TRBV9 CASSGTGYVNQPQHF
TRBJ1-2 TRBD1 TRBV11-3 CASSLREGQGDYTF
TRBJ1-5 NA TRBV7-9 CASSFSGVHQPQHF
TRBJ2-1 TRBD1 TRBV4-1 CASSLGQGPSSEQFF
TRBJ2-6 TRBD1 TRBV28 CASRDRGRVFGGANVLTF
TRBJ2-5 NA TRBV7-9 CASSLASGETQYF
TRBJ1-5 NA TRBV2 CASTEGEGVTQHF
TRBJ2-1 TRBD2 TRBV6-4 CASSVVGTSGAPTMTQFF
TRBJ1-2 NA TRBV6-4 CASKREGAAYGYTF
TRBJ2-7 NA TRBV19 CASSISTYEQYF